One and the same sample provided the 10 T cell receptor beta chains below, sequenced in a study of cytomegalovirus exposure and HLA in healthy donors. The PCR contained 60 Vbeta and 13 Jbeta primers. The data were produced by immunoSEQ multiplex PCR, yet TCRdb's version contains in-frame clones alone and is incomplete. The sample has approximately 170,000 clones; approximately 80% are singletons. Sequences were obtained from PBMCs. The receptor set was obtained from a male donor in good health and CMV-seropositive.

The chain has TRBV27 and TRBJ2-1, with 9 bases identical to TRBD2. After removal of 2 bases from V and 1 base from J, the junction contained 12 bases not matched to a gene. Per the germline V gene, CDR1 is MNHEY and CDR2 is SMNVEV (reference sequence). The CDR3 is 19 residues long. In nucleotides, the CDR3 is TGTGCCAGCAGTTTACCGACTAGCGGAGAGATGAATTCCTACAATGAGCAGTTCTTC. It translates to CASSLPTSGEMNSYNEQFF.

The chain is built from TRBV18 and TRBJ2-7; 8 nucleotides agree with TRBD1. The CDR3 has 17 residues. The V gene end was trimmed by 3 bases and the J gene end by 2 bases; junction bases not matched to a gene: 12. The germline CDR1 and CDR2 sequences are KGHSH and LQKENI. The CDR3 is CASSPLGQGHSTYEQYF. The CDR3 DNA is TGTGCCAGCTCACCCTTAGGACAGGGCCACTCAACCTACGAGCAGTACTTC.

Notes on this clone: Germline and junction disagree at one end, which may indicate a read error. This chain's CDR3 is CSSSPALSAEFWVPPLHF. DNA of the CDR3: TGTTCCAGCAGTCCCGCTCTTTCTGCGGAGTTCTGGGTCCCACCCCTCCACTTT. V is TRBV7-9 and J is TRBJ1-6; D unresolved. CDR1 and CDR2 from the germline V gene are SEHNR and FQNEAQ (reference sequence). CDR3 length: 18 amino acids.

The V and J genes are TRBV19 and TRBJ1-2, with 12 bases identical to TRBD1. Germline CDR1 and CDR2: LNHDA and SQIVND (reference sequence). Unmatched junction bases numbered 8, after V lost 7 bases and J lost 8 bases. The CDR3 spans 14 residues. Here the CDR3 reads CASTPGQGAPGYTF. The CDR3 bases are TGTGCCAGTACCCCGGGACAGGGGGCGCCCGGCTACACCTTC.

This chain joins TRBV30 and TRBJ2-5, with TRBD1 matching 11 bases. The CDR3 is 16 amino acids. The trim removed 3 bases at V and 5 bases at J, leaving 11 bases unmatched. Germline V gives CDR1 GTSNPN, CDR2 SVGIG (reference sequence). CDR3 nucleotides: TGTGCCTGGAGCCCCGGGTGGACAGGGGGCGGGGAGACCCAGTACTTC. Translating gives CAWSPGWTGGGETQYF.

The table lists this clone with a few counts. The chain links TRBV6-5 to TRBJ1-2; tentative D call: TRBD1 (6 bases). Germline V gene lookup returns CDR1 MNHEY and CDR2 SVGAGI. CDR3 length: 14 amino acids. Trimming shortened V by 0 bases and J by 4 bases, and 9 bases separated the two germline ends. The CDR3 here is CASSYSGGSYGYTF. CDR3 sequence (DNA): TGTGCCAGCAGTTACTCAGGGGGTAGCTATGGCTACACCTTC.

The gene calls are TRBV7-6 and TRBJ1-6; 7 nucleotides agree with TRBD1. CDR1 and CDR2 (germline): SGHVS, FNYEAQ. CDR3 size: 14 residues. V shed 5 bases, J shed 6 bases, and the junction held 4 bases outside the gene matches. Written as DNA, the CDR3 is TGTGCCAGCAGCACGGGACAGCTTAATTCACCCCTCCACTTT. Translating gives CASSTGQLNSPLHF.

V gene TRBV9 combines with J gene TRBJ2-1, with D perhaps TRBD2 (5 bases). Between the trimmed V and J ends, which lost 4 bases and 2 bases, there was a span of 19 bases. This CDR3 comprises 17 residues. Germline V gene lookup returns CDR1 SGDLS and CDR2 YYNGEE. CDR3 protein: CASSPRALSYAYNEQFF. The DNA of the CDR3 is TGTGCCAGCAGCCCGAGGGCGTTGAGCTATGCCTACAATGAGCAGTTCTTC.

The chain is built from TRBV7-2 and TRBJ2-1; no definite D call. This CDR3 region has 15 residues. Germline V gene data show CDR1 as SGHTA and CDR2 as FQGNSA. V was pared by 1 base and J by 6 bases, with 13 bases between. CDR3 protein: CASSLGWPASNEQFF. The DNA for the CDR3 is TGTGCCAGCAGCTTAGGTTGGCCCGCCTCCAATGAGCAGTTCTTC.

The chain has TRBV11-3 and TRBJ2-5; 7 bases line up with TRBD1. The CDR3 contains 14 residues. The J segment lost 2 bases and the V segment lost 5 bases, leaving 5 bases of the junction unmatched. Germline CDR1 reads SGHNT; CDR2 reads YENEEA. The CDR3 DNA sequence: TGTGCCAGCAGCCTCAGGACAGGTCAAGAGACCCAGTACTTC. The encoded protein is CASSLRTGQETQYF.